One and the same sample provided the 12 T cell receptor beta chains below, sequenced in a study of human T cells and chemical hapten exposure. TCRdb re-called the RACE reads with MiXCR, one entry per CDR3 protein. The sample yields 350,000 to 400,000 distinct CDR3 sequences, over 6% seen once. The sample's time point: patch test 2, 6 weeks after DPC sensitization. The treatment here: therapeutic diphenylcyclopropenone sensitization with weekly scalp DPC. The source was whole blood, collected in connection with sensitization to the hapten diphenylcyclopropenone (DPC). The source is a young woman with alopecia areata. Some clones in this sample may be carry-over from other donors' samples.

CDR3 sequence reads: CASSSDGAYTEAFF. CDR3 DNA: TGTGCCAGCAGCTCCGATGGAGCATACACTGAAGCTTTCTTT. The chain employs TRBV11-3 and TRBJ1-1; D is ambiguous. CDR1 and CDR2 from the germline V gene are SGHNT and YENEEA. The CDR3 is 14 residues long. V was trimmed by 4 bases and J by 3 bases, leaving 12 bases between them.

This clonotype was seen many times. The chain joins TRBV6-5 to TRBJ1-6, with D possibly being TRBD1 (5 bases). V shed 8 bases and J shed 14 bases, with 28 bases lying between them. CDR1 MNHEY and CDR2 SVGAGI come from the germline V gene. This CDR3 contains 16 residues. The DNA of the CDR3 is TGTGCCAGCTCCAGATTCGGTGCTACAGGTTCCGAGACCCTCCACTTT. Protein product: CASSRFGATGSETLHF.

At least ten counts were recorded for this clonotype. The J gene is TRBJ1-1, the V gene TRBV7-9; possibly TRBD1 for D (6 bases). Germline V gene lookup returns CDR1 SEHNR and CDR2 FQNEAQ (reference sequence). This CDR3 has 13 amino acids. V was shortened by 11 bases and J by 1 base, with 14 bases between the two germline ends. The CDR3 here is CAQQGPTNTEAFF. CDR3 DNA sequence: TGTGCCCAGCAGGGGCCAACGAACACTGAAGCTTTCTTT. Drawing the rest from reference TRBV7-9 and TRBJ1-1, the complete variable domain is DTGVSQNPRHKITKRGQNVTFRCDPISEHNRLYWYRQTLGQGPEFLTYFQNEAQLEKSRLLSDRFSAERPKGSFSTLEIQRTEQGDSAMYLCAQQGPTNTEAFFGQGTRLTVV.

This clonotype was seen ten or more times. The J gene is TRBJ1-5, the V gene TRBV6-6; D gene uncertain. CDR3 length equals 16 residues. Germline CDR1 is MNHNY and CDR2 is SVGAGI (reference sequence). The ends were cut back, 0 bases at V and 0 bases at J, with 9 bases in the middle. This chain's CDR3 is CASSYSLRDSNQPQHF. The CDR3 nucleotides are TGTGCCAGCAGTTACTCGCTCCGGGATAGCAATCAGCCCCAGCATTTT.

This clonotype was seen repeatedly, ten times or more. The CDR3 DNA is TGTGCCAGCAGCCAAGGAGGCCCAGGTCCTAAACCTTGGTTGGGGAAGAGCACAGATACGCAGTATTTT. Translating it yields CASSQGGPGPKPWLGKSTDTQYF. This chain connects TRBV3-1 to TRBJ2-3, with D hard to call. The CDR3 is made up of 23 amino acids. Trimming shortened V by 1 base and J by 0 bases, and 32 bases separated the two germline ends. Germline-derived CDR1 and CDR2 are LGHDT and YNNKEL (reference sequence).

This clonotype showed up many times. This chain uses TRBV7-2 with TRBJ1-2; D might be TRBD1 (6 bases). The CDR3 contains 13 residues. V gave up 3 bases and J gave up 2 bases, with 7 bases separating them. Germline values: CDR1 SGHTA, CDR2 FQGNSA. The CDR3 DNA reads as TGTGCCAGCAGCTTCGACAGGAACTATGGCTACACCTTC. This gives the protein CASSFDRNYGYTF.

A few counts support this clonotype. The V gene is TRBV4-2, the J gene TRBJ1-1, with D possibly being TRBD1 (5 bases). The CDR3 runs 16 residues. Trimming cost V 2 bases and J 1 base, with 14 bases left between them. Per germline, CDR1 LGHNA and CDR2 YNFKEQ. CDR3 residues: CASSQHQGIGNTEAFF. The CDR3 nucleotides are TGTGCCAGCAGCCAACACCAGGGTATCGGGAACACTGAAGCTTTCTTT.

The chain uses TRBV4-3 and TRBJ1-2; D gene ambiguous. The CDR3 length is 16 residues. V lost 1 base to trimming and J lost 4 bases, with 16 bases between them. Germline values: CDR1 LGHNA, CDR2 YSLEER. The DNA of the CDR3 is TGCGCCAGCAGCCAAGCAGCAGGAACTCTGGCCTATGGCTACACCTTC. Encoded protein: CASSQAAGTLAYGYTF.

This sequence joins TRBV20-1 and TRBJ2-1, with 8 bases fitting TRBD1. Germline assignment: CDR1 DFQATT and CDR2 SNEGSKA (reference sequence). V gave up 6 bases and J gave up 9 bases; unmatched junction bases: 10. This CDR3 is 13 amino acids long. The CDR3 loop is CSAEILTGGEQFF. The CDR3 DNA reads TGCAGTGCGGAGATCCTTACAGGGGGTGAGCAGTTCTTC.

The V gene is TRBV5-1, the J gene TRBJ2-1; D possibly uses TRBD1 or TRBD2 (5 bases each). Germline CDR1 and CDR2: SGHRS and YFSETQ. The CDR3 length is 14 residues. Deletions cut 4 bases from V and 7 bases from J, with 15 bases between. CDR3 DNA: TGCGCCAGCAGCGCCGGGACCCTCGGAAATGAGCAGTTCTTC. Protein sequence: CASSAGTLGNEQFF.

This clonotype was found a few times. This sequence joins TRBV4-3 and TRBJ2-2; 8 nucleotides align to TRBD1. The CDR3 totals 17 residues. V shed 1 base, J shed 3 bases, and the junction held 7 bases outside the gene matches. Germline-derived CDR1 and CDR2 are LGHNA and YSLEER. The CDR3, as DNA: TGCGCCAGCAGCCAAGCCCCCCTGGACAGGGACACCGGGGAGCTGTTTTTT. Translating it yields CASSQAPLDRDTGELFF.

The chain employs TRBV5-1 and TRBJ2-1, with 8 bases lining up with TRBD1. Germline values: CDR1 SGHRS, CDR2 YFSETQ. The V gene end was trimmed by 3 bases and the J gene end by 1 base; junction bases not matched to a gene: 3. The CDR3 runs 15 residues. The CDR3 DNA sequence: TGCGCCAGCAGCTATCGGACAGGGTCCTACAATGAGCAGTTCTTC. This translates into CASSYRTGSYNEQFF. Full variable domain (outside the CDR3, taken from reference TRBV5-1 and TRBJ2-1): KAGVTQTPRYLIKTRGQQVTLSCSPISGHRSVSWYQQTPGQGLQFLFEYFSETQRNKGNFPGRFSGRQFSNSRSEMNVSTLELGDSALYLCASSYRTGSYNEQFFGPGTRLTVL.